The source of this T cell receptor (beta chain) is a study of glioma-infiltrating T cells (dated by TCRdb to about 2016). For context, the study as a whole: The study sequenced TCR alpha- and beta-chain repertoires from glioma tissue, from non-neoplastic brain tissue and from matched peripheral blood mononuclear cells. Three low-grade glioma patients, several primary glioblastoma patients, and three non-glioma patients who contributed non-neoplastic brain tissue made up the paired cohort. To measure how far tissue and blood T-cell populations diverged, each tissue-infiltrating repertoire was compared against the peripheral blood repertoire of the same patient. Paper-wide results and their limitations: Group comparisons rested on small numbers: three non-neoplastic, three low-grade glioma and roughly eight glioblastoma patients. Only a very small number of CDR3 sequences turned up in both tissue and blood, a result put down to high CDR3 diversity combined with limited sampling. VJ-independent divergence between tissue and blood was below expectation in non-neoplastic patients but above expectation in all gliomas, especially low-grade gliomas.

This clonotype has a handful of counts. It lacks a known antigen. Base qualities were left out, and no much larger clone turns up one base away. CDR1 LGHDT and CDR2 YNNKEL are derived from the germline V gene (reference sequence). The CDR3, cysteine through phenylalanine, is 14 amino acids long. The kept DNA is CDR3 alone, 42 bases in frame from the first base. Cut back by 1 base and 6 bases, the V and J ends lie 10 bases apart. The iRepertoire nested amplicon-rescue multiplex PCR (arm-PCR) platform was used to amplify TCR alpha and beta CDR3 regions from RNA. The input for one-step reverse transcription and amplification was about 95-450 ng of either tissue mRNA or PBMC total RNA. Following bead purification, Illumina adapters were added through a secondary multiplex PCR, and the libraries were then gel-purified between 200 and 400 bp. Libraries carried internal 6-nucleotide barcodes used for demultiplexing. Sequencing of the libraries was done on an Illumina MiSeq using 2x220 or 2x250 nucleotide paired-end reads. As for how the authors treated the data: FLASH 1.2.11 was used to merge paired reads, and BWA-MEM then aligned the reads to the GRCh37 human genome before TRA and TRB reads were extracted. For V and J assignment, an IMGT-derived reference of cassette sequences and CDR3 motifs that included pseudogenes was used. Reads were translated in three frames, and productive CDR3s were defined as those with a C...FGXG motif and no stop codons. Clonotypes were defined as unique combinations of V-J cassette pair and CDR3 amino acid sequence. Hamming distance filtering was applied to reads, with thresholds set by the sequence error rate of each sample in mapped regions. TCRdb cleaned the public reads at Q25 with fastp, built clones with MiXCR and kept in-frame beta chains. Each record represents a unique CDR3 protein, reported with the most common genes and DNA among its rows. None of the V and J calls come from the authors' own analysis; TCRdb made them. The sample profile shows under 200,000 distinct CDR3 sequences; around 45% of them were found once. The ten most abundant clones make up roughly 5.2% of the sample.

The chain couples TRBV3-1 to TRBJ1-3; no confident D gene assignment can be made. This sequence was found in a human donor with low-grade glioma or glioblastoma, undergoing nonglioma brain surgery, or in good health (not recorded which). Sequenced sample: glioma tissue, nonneoplastic brain tissue, or PBMCs (not recorded which). The DNA sequence reads TGTGCCAGCAGCCAAGGGTGGGCTGAAAACACCATATATTTT. The resulting protein is CASSQGWAENTIYF. Reference TRBV3-1 and TRBJ1-3 genes cover what lies past the CDR3, so the full variable domain is DTAVSQTPKYLVTQMGNDKSIKCEQNLGHDTMYWYKQDSKKFLKIMFSYNNKELIINETVPNRFSPKSPDKAHLNLHINSLELGDSAVYFCASSQGWAENTIYFGEGSWLTVV.